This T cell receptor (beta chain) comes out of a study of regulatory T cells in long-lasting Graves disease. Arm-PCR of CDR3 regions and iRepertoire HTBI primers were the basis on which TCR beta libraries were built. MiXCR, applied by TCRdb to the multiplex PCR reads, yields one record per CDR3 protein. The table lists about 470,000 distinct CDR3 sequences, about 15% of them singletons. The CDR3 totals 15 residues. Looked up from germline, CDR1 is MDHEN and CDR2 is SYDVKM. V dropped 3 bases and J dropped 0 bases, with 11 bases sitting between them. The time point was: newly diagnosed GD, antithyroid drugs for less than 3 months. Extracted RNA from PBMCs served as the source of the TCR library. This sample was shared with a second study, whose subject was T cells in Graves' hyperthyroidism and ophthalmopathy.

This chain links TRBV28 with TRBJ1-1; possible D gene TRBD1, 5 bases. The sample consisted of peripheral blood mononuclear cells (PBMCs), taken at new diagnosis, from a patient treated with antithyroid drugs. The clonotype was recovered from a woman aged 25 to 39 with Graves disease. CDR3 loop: CASSLGGYMNTEAFF. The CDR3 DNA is TGTGCCAGCAGTTTGGGGGGGTATATGAACACTGAAGCTTTCTTT.